The present entry profiles one TCR beta chain with its context. The entry originates in a study of control samples from healthy donors and cancer patients. Measured with immunoSEQ multiplex PCR; TCRdb has only the in-frame clones, and not every one. The table lists around 250,000 clones, approximately 80% of them singletons. The CDR3 runs 17 residues. Trimming took off 5 bases at V and 0 bases at J, with 18 bases between the two ends. Germline V gene lookup returns CDR1 SGHTA and CDR2 FQGNSA. Sequencing used PBMCs. The TCR sequence derives from a woman aged 55-75 years with lung cancer. V usage is TRBV7-2 and J usage is TRBJ2-3; D is possibly TRBD1 (8 bases). DNA of the CDR3: TGTGCCAGCAGCCAACAGGGGGGGTCCCCTAGCACAGATACGCAGTATTTT. Residues: CASSQQGGSPSTDTQYF.